A single TCR beta chain is shown here with its context. Its target is not known. This record belongs to a study of follicular helper T cells after annual influenza vaccination. Findings of the study overall: Productive TCRB sequences came from only roughly 8.5-23% of cells. ICOS+CD38+ cTfh clonality change tracked circulating plasmablast frequency change.

Time point here: 2013-2014 season, 7 days after vaccination. The protocol was immunoSEQ multiplex PCR, while the TCRdb copy is restricted to in-frame clones and leaves out a portion. The sample lists roughly 9,000 clones, 75% to 85% occurring once. The source of this sequence is an adult who received the influenza vaccine. Sample: CXCR5+ CD38- circulating T follicular helper cells from blood, taken 7 days after influenza vaccination. The subset denotes: circulating Tfh, non-naive CD4+CXCR5+PD-1+ (ICOS+CD38+ or ICOS-CD38-).

The CDR3 loop is CASSQVYGQGTPGELFF. In DNA, the CDR3 is TGTGCCAGCAGCCAAGTTTACGGACAGGGTACCCCCGGGGAGCTGTTTTTT. The rearrangement links TRBV4-2 to TRBJ2-2; the match to TRBD1 covers 8 bases. Germline CDR1 reads LGHNA; CDR2 reads YNFKEQ. With V trimmed by 1 base and J by 6 bases, 10 bases remained unmatched. This CDR3 spans 17 amino acids.